This T cell receptor (beta chain) was identified in a study of identical twins (dated by TCRdb to about 2016). Background for the entire study: To test whether fetal clonotypes persist, this study deep-sequenced TCR alpha and beta repertoires from monozygotic twins, from unrelated adults of various ages, and from cord blood. To rule out contamination, the twin experiments were replicated at different times with different library preparation protocols. Here is what the overall study found, with its caveats: Because the same donors could not be followed over many years, the conclusions depended on cross-sectional statistical analysis. Compared with coincidental sharing between unrelated individuals, an excess of low generation-probability sequences was observed among out-of-frame TCR alpha sequences shared between twins. Out-of-frame TCR alpha sharing in monozygotic twins was systematically underestimated by recombination models, whereas sharing between unrelated individuals was in agreement with the recombination models. A weaker excess of twin sharing was found in beta out-of-frame sequences because the signal-to-noise ratio was lowered by fewer shared sequences. Zero-insertion analyses could be partly confounded by invariant T cells such as MAIT and iNKT, although diverse VJ usage argued against such confounding for most clonotypes. Abundant cord blood beta clonotypes had fewer insertions, young adult naive repertoires showed a similar but weaker trend, and memory repertoires showed no such trend.

Every donor was a healthy Caucasian. Three pairs of female monozygotic twins, all aged about 18 to 30 years, were included in the twin cohort. The RNA used for TCR libraries was isolated from peripheral blood mononuclear cells. Libraries were prepared through 5' RACE. Sequencing took place on an Illumina HiSeq 2000. Template switching introduced a universal primer binding site; the final cDNA contained a unique molecular identifier, enabling accurate counting of TCR cDNA molecules. Specific primers in the conserved constant-segment region were used to synthesize first-strand cDNA for TCR alpha and beta chains. To control for contamination, every cDNA library carried two barcodes: a SMART-Mk sample barcode plus Illumina barcodes. TruSeq adapter sequences, together with Illumina sample barcodes, were added in two successive PCR steps. The TCR alpha and beta cDNA libraries were sequenced on the Illumina HiSeq platform using custom primers. The published analysis was carried out like this. MiGEC processed the raw reads to extract unique molecular identifiers, while MiXCR was used to determine the CDR3 positions. Recombination models were inferred per individual with the repgenHMM and IGoR tools using an EM algorithm. The analysis of shared clonotypes was done with the tcR package in R, with sharing normalized by the product of cloneset sizes. To study raw recombination free of thymic and clonal selection effects, out-of-frame nonproductive sequences were analyzed. Using fastp trimming at Q25 and MiXCR clonotype assembly, TCRdb reanalyzed the public sequencing data and kept in-frame beta chains. All rows with the same CDR3 protein become a single entry with the most common DNA and genes. These V and J calls derive from TCRdb rather than the authors' analysis. The sample table records 690,000 or so distinct CDR3 sequences; over 8.5% of these occur just once. 0.75% to 1% of the sample is taken by the ten largest.

This clonotype was observed at least ten times. There is no known antigen for this receptor. No quality values exist for individual bases; no much larger clone is one base distant. Deletion took 2 bases off V and 4 bases off J, with a span of 8 bases between the germline ends. Spanning cysteine to phenylalanine, the CDR3 consists of 13 amino acids. Only the CDR3 DNA is retained, 39 bases long and in frame from the first base. In the germline V gene, CDR1 corresponds to MNHEY and CDR2 to SVGAGI. These data also featured in a second study, about yellow fever vaccine responses in identical twins. Looking at the second paper: The authors reported that the T cell response to vaccination in identical twins appeared partly convergent and partly personalized. In identical twins, the study followed T cell clones that responded to the vaccine with precision.

The V and J genes are TRBV6-5 and TRBJ1-1, and perhaps TRBD1 as D gene, on 5 matching bases. The clonotype originates from a woman younger than 30 in good health. Sequencing was done on a sample of PBMCs. In nucleotides, the sequence is TGTGCCAGCAGTTACGGTGGGGGCACTGAAGCTTTCTTT. It codes for CASSYGGGTEAFF.